These 13 T cell receptor beta chains were all obtained from the same sample, sequenced in a study of T cell responses to AZD1222 COVID-19 vaccine. This table comes from immunoSEQ multiplex PCR, and its TCRdb copy is limited to in-frame clones, with some not included. In the table there are fewer than 300,000 clones, over 85% of which are singletons. This specimen consisted of peripheral blood, obtained on day 0 of AZD1222 vaccination. Receptor source: an adult in good health.

The chain couples TRBV7-3 to TRBJ2-1, with D tentatively TRBD2 (7 bases). The CDR3 has 15 residues. CDR1 SGHTA and CDR2 FQGTGA come from the germline V gene. V was pared by 5 bases and J by 5 bases, with 16 bases between. The CDR3 bases are TGTGCCAGCAGCCCCGACCGCGGGGGCCACAATGAGCAGTTCTTC. Amino acids: CASSPDRGGHNEQFF.

J is TRBJ1-1 and V is TRBV6-5; D call uncertain. The length of the CDR3 is 14 residues. Germline assignment: CDR1 MNHEY and CDR2 SVGAGI. The V and J ends lost 4 bases and 2 bases respectively, with 11 bases between them. CDR3 coding DNA: TGTGCCAGCAGTTTCAGTGGGAGAAACACTGAAGCTTTCTTT. Translated: CASSFSGRNTEAFF.

The rearrangement uses TRBV27 and TRBJ2-1, with D unclear. The CDR3 has 13 amino acids. V was clipped by 7 bases and J by 6 bases, with 13 bases between them. Germline V lookup: CDR1 MNHEY, CDR2 SMNVEV (reference sequence). CDR3 residues: CASTPRLRNEQFF. CDR3 bases: TGTGCCAGCACCCCACGCCTCCGCAATGAGCAGTTCTTC.

This chain uses TRBV2 with TRBJ2-3; TRBD1 matches 10 bases. V was clipped by 7 bases and J by 2 bases; unmatched bases: 6. Germline lookup yields CDR1 SNHLY and CDR2 FYNNEI. The CDR3 extends over 15 amino acids. CDR3 sequence: CASTLTGGTTDTQYF. In nucleotides, the CDR3 is TGTGCCAGCACCCTGACAGGGGGCACCACAGATACGCAGTATTTT. The complete variable domain, with remaining parts taken from reference TRBV2 and TRBJ2-3, reads EPEVTQTPSHQVTQMGQEVILRCVPISNHLYFYWYRQILGQKVEFLVSFYNNEISEKSEIFDDQFSVERPDGSNFTLKIRSTKLEDSAMYFCASTLTGGTTDTQYFGPGTRLTVL.

The chain uses TRBV27 and TRBJ2-7, with 9 positions matching TRBD1. Germline-derived CDR1 and CDR2 are MNHEY and SMNVEV (reference sequence). This CDR3 is 13 amino acids long. The J segment lost 2 bases and the V segment lost 5 bases, leaving 1 base of the junction unmatched. The CDR3 nucleotides read TGTGCCAGCAGTAGGACAGGGGCCTACGAGCAGTACTTC. As protein: CASSRTGAYEQYF.

The chain carries TRBV28 and TRBJ1-1; D not resolved. The CDR3 totals 12 residues. Between the trimmed V and J ends, which lost 5 bases and 5 bases, there was a span of 9 bases. The germline V gene has CDR1 MDHEN and CDR2 SYDVKM. Here the CDR3 reads CASSPRLTEAFF. The CDR3 coding sequence is TGTGCCAGCAGTCCCCGGTTGACTGAAGCTTTCTTT.

J is TRBJ2-1 and V is TRBV6-5; possible D gene TRBD2, 7 bases. The CDR3 runs to 15 residues. The germline CDR1 and CDR2 sequences are MNHEY and SVGAGI. The V gene lost 5 bases and the J gene lost 10 bases, with 21 bases spanning the gap. The CDR3 is CASSPSDWGGWEQFF. CDR3 bases: TGTGCCAGCAGTCCCTCGGACTGGGGGGGCTGGGAGCAGTTCTTC.

The V gene is TRBV5-6, the J gene TRBJ1-1; no reliable D call. CDR1 and CDR2 from the germline V gene are SGHDT and YYEEEE. Trimming cost V 0 bases and J 4 bases, with 19 bases left between them. The CDR3 is made up of 17 amino acids. The CDR3 is CASSLVMVGSRVTEAFF. Written as DNA, the CDR3 is TGTGCCAGCAGCTTGGTAATGGTGGGCAGCCGGGTCACTGAAGCTTTCTTT.

The chain employs TRBV11-2 and TRBJ2-6; D call uncertain. The CDR3 is made up of 14 amino acids. Per the germline V gene, CDR1 is SGHAT and CDR2 is FQNNGV. Trimming pared 6 bases from V and 0 bases from J, leaving 6 bases between. CDR3 residues: CASRPISGANVLTF. The CDR3 DNA follows: TGTGCCAGCAGACCAATCTCTGGGGCCAACGTCCTGACTTTC.

The chain uses TRBV19 and TRBJ2-7, with D possibly TRBD1 on 6 matching bases. The CDR3 spans 14 residues. Trimming took 0 bases from V and 7 from J, leaving 13 bases between them. The germline gives CDR1 LNHDA, CDR2 SQIVND (reference sequence). CDR3 protein: CASSIDGGLGEQYF. The CDR3, as DNA: TGTGCCAGTAGTATAGATGGGGGCCTCGGGGAGCAGTACTTC. Filled out from reference TRBV19 and TRBJ2-7, the complete variable domain reads DGGITQSPKYLFRKEGQNVTLSCEQNLNHDAMYWYRQDPGQGLRLIYYSQIVNDFQKGDIAEGYSVSREKKESFPLTVTSAQKNPTAFYLCASSIDGGLGEQYFGPGTRLTVT.

This clone was seen once. J is TRBJ1-4 and V is TRBV27; D possibly corresponds to TRBD1 (6 bases). Between the trimmed V and J ends, which lost 6 bases and 8 bases, there was a span of 31 bases. Germline CDR1 and CDR2: MNHEY and SMNVEV (reference sequence). This CDR3 has 19 residues. CDR3 nucleotide sequence: TGTGCCAGCAGAAGCCTAGGCCCCCCCCTCGGGGGGCTGGGCGAAAAACTGTTTTTT. Protein: CASRSLGPPLGGLGEKLFF.

The chain employs TRBV28 and TRBJ2-7, with 10 bases that match TRBD1. V gave up 5 bases and J gave up 2 bases; unmatched junction bases: 3. The CDR3 is 14 residues long. The germline V gene has CDR1 MDHEN and CDR2 SYDVKM. The CDR3 region has the DNA TGTGCCAGCAGTCCGGGACAGGGGACCTACGAGCAGTACTTC. It specifies CASSPGQGTYEQYF.

The sample holds one count of this clone. This sample also contains other DNA sequences that code for the same CDR3. The V gene is TRBV28, the J gene TRBJ2-7, with 7 bases matching TRBD1. With 6 bases clipped from V and 1 base from J, the junction kept 3 bases outside the gene matches. This CDR3 is built from 13 residues. Germline V lookup: CDR1 MDHEN, CDR2 SYDVKM. DNA of the CDR3: TGTGCCAGCAGACCGGGACAGTCCTACGAGCAGTACTTC. This translates into CASRPGQSYEQYF.